This T cell receptor beta chain was captured by sequencing in a study of cytomegalovirus exposure and HLA in healthy donors. Overall study findings and caveats: An analysis done earlier found most TCR beta V segments productive about 87% or about 30% of the time.

The CDR3 is 15 residues long. The V and J ends lost 0 bases and 7 bases respectively, with 15 bases between them. CDR1 and CDR2 (germline): SGHAT, FQNNGV. Concerning this clone: The antigen remains undetermined.

The PCR made use of 60 Vbeta and 13 Jbeta primers. Profiling relied on immunoSEQ multiplex PCR, and the TCRdb table lists in-frame clones only, not all of them. The sample yields roughly 180,000 clones, 84% seen once. The TCR originated in a man in his thirties or forties in good health and CMV-seronegative. The sequenced material came from PBMCs. The V gene is TRBV11-2, the J gene TRBJ1-2; a weak D match, TRBD1 (6 bases). In nucleotides, the CDR3 is TGTGCCAGCAGCTTAGATTCGCTGGGGGCAGGTGGCTACACCTTC. Translated, it gives CASSLDSLGAGGYTF.